The TCR beta chain described here comes from a study of cytomegalovirus exposure and HLA in healthy donors. Study observations and caveats: It was reported that the classifier diagnosed cytomegalovirus status with high specificity and sensitivity in both the original and validation cohorts. Most TCR sequences were uncommon, yet certain public TCRs appeared in many donors. The study listed roughly 160 cytomegalovirus-associated TCR beta chains.

J was trimmed by 4 bases and V by 0 bases; bases with no gene match: 4. CDR3 length: 16 amino acids. Germline lookup yields CDR1 MNHEY and CDR2 SMNVEV (reference sequence). This clone has just one count. No antigen is known for it. The data were produced by immunoSEQ multiplex PCR, yet TCRdb's version contains in-frame clones alone and is incomplete. The repertoire holds about 220,000 clones, with approximately 90% as singletons. The donors belonged to the approximately 120-subject validation cohort, separate from the 666-subject first cohort. The rearrangement links TRBV27 to TRBJ2-7; 12 bases agree with TRBD2. The sample comprised PBMCs. The sequence was collected from a man younger than 35 in good health and CMV-seronegative. The CDR3: CASSLSLTSGSYEQYF. CDR3 DNA sequence: TGTGCCAGCAGTTTATCCCTGACTAGCGGGAGTTACGAGCAGTACTTC.